This T cell receptor beta chain was found in a study of vaccination effects on CD4 cells after COVID-19. Profiling relied on immunoSEQ multiplex PCR, and the TCRdb table lists in-frame clones only, not all of them. Here the sample spans 25,000 to 30,000 clones, approximately 71% being singletons. V lost 5 bases to trimming and J lost 1 base, with 18 bases between them. The germline V gene has CDR1 LNHNV and CDR2 YYDKDF (reference sequence). This CDR3 is built from 16 residues. Expansion of antigen-specific CD4+ T cells with viral peptide pools was carried out by the ViraFEST assay before sequencing. Cells that had been cultured for roughly 9 days were the source of isolated CD4+ T cells. All participants had two doses of either the BNT162b2 or mRNA-1273 vaccine. In the case of this clone: The antigen remains unidentified.

The receptor was derived from a human donor who received a COVID-19 vaccine. The starting material was CD4+ T cells from PBMCs cultured with HCoV-NL63 spike peptides, obtained after COVID-19 vaccination. V gene TRBV15 combines with J gene TRBJ2-7; D is perhaps TRBD1 (7 bases). CDR3 in amino acids: CATSSPEGTVSYEQYF. As DNA, the CDR3 is TGTGCCACCAGCTCCCCGGAGGGGACAGTATCCTACGAGCAGTACTTC.